A selection of T cell receptor beta chains follows, all from one sample in a study of blood T cell repertoires in COVID-19. The assay was immunoSEQ multiplex PCR, and TCRdb's table has in-frame clones only and misses some. The sample lists tens of thousands of clones, approximately 86% occurring once. The sequenced sample consisted of peripheral blood. Source of these receptors: a man between 65 and 79 years old with acute or convalescent COVID-19. Each CDR3 is given with its conserved first and last residue. Fields, in order: J gene, V gene, D gene, clone size, CDR3 DNA, CDR3 protein. A D gene is named only where the DNA matches it firmly. A clone size is listed for some rows: how often the clone was seen (once, few, many), or a class if it is expanded.

j_gene: TRBJ2-3
v_gene: TRBV24-1
d_gene: TRBD1
abundance: -
CDR3nt: TGTGCCACCAGTGATCCCGGGACAGGGGGCGATACGCAGTATTTT
CDR3aa: CATSDPGTGGDTQYF

j_gene: TRBJ1-2
v_gene: TRBV6-1
d_gene: TRBD1
abundance: -
CDR3nt: TGTGCCAGCAGTGAAAATGGACAGGCCAGATACACCTTC
CDR3aa: CASSENGQARYTF

j_gene: TRBJ2-1
v_gene: TRBV5-1
d_gene: TRBD1
abundance: -
CDR3nt: TGCGCCAGCAGCTTGGGACAGGGAACCTACAATGAGCAGTTCTTC
CDR3aa: CASSLGQGTYNEQFF

j_gene: TRBJ1-5
v_gene: TRBV4-1
d_gene: -
abundance: few
CDR3nt: TGCGCCAGCAGCCCCTCGGACCTTGACAGGCGGGGGCAGCCCCAGCATTTT
CDR3aa: CASSPSDLDRRGQPQHF

j_gene: TRBJ2-3
v_gene: TRBV5-1
d_gene: -
abundance: -
CDR3nt: TGCGCCAGCAGCTTGGAGCAGGTCGGCACAGATACGCAGTATTTT
CDR3aa: CASSLEQVGTDTQYF

j_gene: TRBJ2-7
v_gene: TRBV5-6
d_gene: TRBD1
abundance: -
CDR3nt: TGTGCCAGCAGGGCCGGGACAGGGTTTTTGGTGCAGTACTTC
CDR3aa: CASRAGTGFLVQYF

j_gene: TRBJ2-7
v_gene: TRBV6-5
d_gene: TRBD1
abundance: -
CDR3nt: TGTGCCAGCAGCCGAGGGACAGGGGTGCCCTACGAGCAGTACTTC
CDR3aa: CASSRGTGVPYEQYF

j_gene: TRBJ1-1
v_gene: TRBV3-1/TRBV3-2
d_gene: -
abundance: -
CDR3nt: TGTGCCAGCAGCCAAGTTGGGGGGGTTTTCTTT
CDR3aa: CASSQVGGVFF

j_gene: TRBJ1-6
v_gene: TRBV3-1/TRBV3-2
d_gene: -
abundance: -
CDR3nt: TGTGCCAGCAGCCAAGAAAGGGGAAGCCTCCACTTT
CDR3aa: CASSQERGSLHF

j_gene: TRBJ1-5
v_gene: TRBV11-2
d_gene: TRBD1
abundance: -
CDR3nt: TGTGCCAGCAGCTTACAGGGGGCGTATCAGCCCCAGCATTTT
CDR3aa: CASSLQGAYQPQHF

j_gene: TRBJ2-7
v_gene: TRBV6-5
d_gene: -
abundance: -
CDR3nt: TGTGCCAGCAGTTACTTGGGAGACGAGCAGTACTTC
CDR3aa: CASSYLGDEQYF

j_gene: TRBJ2-7
v_gene: TRBV5-4
d_gene: -
abundance: -
CDR3nt: TGTGCCAGCAGCTTGGCTTGGGGGGGGCCAGGCGAGCAGTACTTC
CDR3aa: CASSLAWGGPGEQYF

j_gene: TRBJ1-5
v_gene: TRBV6-6
d_gene: -
abundance: -
CDR3nt: TGTGCCAGCAGGCGACAATCGGGGGGCAGGAGCAATCAGCCCCAGCATTTT
CDR3aa: CASRRQSGGRSNQPQHF

j_gene: TRBJ2-5
v_gene: TRBV5-1
d_gene: -
abundance: -
CDR3nt: TGCGCCAGCAGCTTGAACCCAGGGCAGCAAGAGACCCAGTACTTC
CDR3aa: CASSLNPGQQETQYF

j_gene: TRBJ2-6
v_gene: TRBV4-1
d_gene: TRBD1
abundance: -
CDR3nt: TGCGCCAGCAGCCAAAGGGACAGGACTTCTGGGGCCAACGTCCTGACTTTC
CDR3aa: CASSQRDRTSGANVLTF

j_gene: TRBJ2-3
v_gene: TRBV4-1
d_gene: -
abundance: -
CDR3nt: TGCGCCAGCAGCCTTCGAGGGATGAGCACAGATACGCAGTATTTT
CDR3aa: CASSLRGMSTDTQYF

j_gene: TRBJ1-1
v_gene: TRBV12-5
d_gene: TRBD1
abundance: -
CDR3nt: TGTGCTAGTGGTCCAATTCAGGGGGCGGACTTCCAAAGCACTGAAGCTTTCTTT
CDR3aa: CASGPIQGADFQSTEAFF

j_gene: TRBJ2-7
v_gene: TRBV5-1
d_gene: TRBD1
abundance: -
CDR3nt: TGCGCCAGCAGCTTGGAGGGGACAGGGGCCGAGCAGTACTTC
CDR3aa: CASSLEGTGAEQYF

j_gene: TRBJ1-4
v_gene: TRBV7-9
d_gene: -
abundance: once
CDR3nt: TGTGCCAGCAGGACCGGGACTCAATTTCGGGGTGAAAAACTGTTTTTT
CDR3aa: CASRTGTQFRGEKLFF

j_gene: TRBJ1-1
v_gene: TRBV14
d_gene: -
abundance: few
CDR3nt: TGTGCCAGCAGCCCCCTGAAAGGGGACACTGAAGCTTTCTTT
CDR3aa: CASSPLKGDTEAFF

j_gene: TRBJ2-7
v_gene: TRBV5-5
d_gene: -
abundance: -
CDR3nt: TGTGCCAGCAGCTTGGACAGGGCCTACGAGCAGTACTTC
CDR3aa: CASSLDRAYEQYF

j_gene: TRBJ2-3
v_gene: TRBV20-1
d_gene: -
abundance: -
CDR3nt: TGCAGTGCTAGTGGGACTAGCACAGATACGCAGTATTTT
CDR3aa: CSASGTSTDTQYF

j_gene: TRBJ2-1
v_gene: TRBV2
d_gene: TRBD1
abundance: -
CDR3nt: TGTGCCAGCACCCGGGACAGGGGAAATGAGCAGTTCTTC
CDR3aa: CASTRDRGNEQFF

j_gene: TRBJ2-1
v_gene: TRBV11-2
d_gene: -
abundance: -
CDR3nt: TGTGCCAGCAGCCACGCGGGCAACTTAGGCTACCCTGACAATGAGCAGTTCTTC
CDR3aa: CASSHAGNLGYPDNEQFF

j_gene: TRBJ1-1
v_gene: TRBV2
d_gene: -
abundance: -
CDR3nt: TGTGCCAGCTATTTGGGACAACCGAACACTGAAGCTTTCTTT
CDR3aa: CASYLGQPNTEAFF

j_gene: TRBJ1-5
v_gene: TRBV20-1
d_gene: TRBD1
abundance: -
CDR3nt: TGCAGTGCTAGTGTACAGGGGAGCCAGCCCCAGCATTTT
CDR3aa: CSASVQGSQPQHF

j_gene: TRBJ1-4
v_gene: TRBV18
d_gene: TRBD1
abundance: -
CDR3nt: TGTGCCAGCCAACAGGGGGCCAATGAAAAACTGTTTTTT
CDR3aa: CASQQGANEKLFF

j_gene: TRBJ1-1
v_gene: TRBV5-1
d_gene: -
abundance: -
CDR3nt: TGCGCCAGCAGCTTGGCAGGGGTAATCGGCACTGAAGCTTTCTTT
CDR3aa: CASSLAGVIGTEAFF

j_gene: TRBJ2-4
v_gene: TRBV5-4
d_gene: TRBD1
abundance: -
CDR3nt: TGTGCCAGCAGCGCCGGGACAGGCTTAGCCAAAAACATTCAGTACTTC
CDR3aa: CASSAGTGLAKNIQYF

j_gene: TRBJ2-3
v_gene: TRBV19
d_gene: -
abundance: -
CDR3nt: TGTGCCAGTAACGGAGACGGATTGAATACGCAGTATTTT
CDR3aa: CASNGDGLNTQYF

j_gene: TRBJ2-1
v_gene: TRBV3-1/TRBV3-2
d_gene: -
abundance: once
CDR3nt: TGTGCCAGCAGCCAGGCAGGGGTTAATGAGCAGTTCTTC
CDR3aa: CASSQAGVNEQFF

j_gene: TRBJ1-4
v_gene: TRBV14
d_gene: -
abundance: -
CDR3nt: TGTGCCAGCAGCCTGACAGGCGCAACTAATGAAAAACTGTTTTTT
CDR3aa: CASSLTGATNEKLFF

j_gene: TRBJ2-7
v_gene: TRBV5-6
d_gene: TRBD1
abundance: -
CDR3nt: TGTGCCAGCAGCCGAATCCAGGACAGGGGCTACGAGCAGTACTTC
CDR3aa: CASSRIQDRGYEQYF

j_gene: TRBJ2-6
v_gene: TRBV11-2
d_gene: -
abundance: -
CDR3nt: TGTGCCAGCAGCTTACAGGTTTCTGGGGCCAACGTCCTGACTTTC
CDR3aa: CASSLQVSGANVLTF

j_gene: TRBJ2-5
v_gene: TRBV7-3
d_gene: TRBD2
abundance: -
CDR3nt: TGTGCCAGCAGCTTTCAAGCGGGGGAGGCGGAGACCCAGTACTTC
CDR3aa: CASSFQAGEAETQYF